This T cell receptor beta chain was recovered during a study of blood T cell repertoires in COVID-19. Overall study: T cells, B-cell-depleted T cells, or PBMCs provided the cDNA or gDNA that served as material.

Profiled with immunoSEQ multiplex PCR; TCRdb holds only in-frame clones, not every one. The repertoire consists of a few hundred thousand clones, with around 85% occurring once and the leading ten covering roughly 3.6%. Sequenced: peripheral blood. This sequence was found in a woman aged 18-30 years with acute or convalescent COVID-19.

CDR3 DNA: TGTGCCAGCAGCCCCAGGGGGTCCGGGGTGGTGAATGAAAAACTGTTTTTT. As protein: CASSPRGSGVVNEKLFF. J is TRBJ1-4 and V is TRBV11-2; 7 nucleotides line up with TRBD1. The germline V gene encodes CDR1 SGHAT and CDR2 FQNNGV. Trimming took 5 bases from V and 5 from J; bases not matched to a gene: 14. This CDR3 contains 17 residues.